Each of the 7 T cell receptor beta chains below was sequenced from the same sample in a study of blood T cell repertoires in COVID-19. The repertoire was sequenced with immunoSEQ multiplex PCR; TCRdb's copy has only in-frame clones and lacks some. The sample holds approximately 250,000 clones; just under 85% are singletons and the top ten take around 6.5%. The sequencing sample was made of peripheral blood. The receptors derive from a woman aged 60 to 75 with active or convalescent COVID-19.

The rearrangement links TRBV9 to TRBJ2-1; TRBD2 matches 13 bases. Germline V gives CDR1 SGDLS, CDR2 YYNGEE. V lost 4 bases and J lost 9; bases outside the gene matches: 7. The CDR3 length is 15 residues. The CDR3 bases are TGTGCCAGCAGCTTTAGGACTAGCGGGAGAGGTGAGCAGTTCTTC. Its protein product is CASSFRTSGRGEQFF.

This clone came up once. The CDR3 spells CATSRDLGGSTLTGELFF. The CDR3 nucleotides are TGTGCCACCAGCAGAGATCTGGGAGGGAGCACGTTGACCGGGGAGCTGTTTTTT. This sequence joins TRBV15 and TRBJ2-2, with TRBD2 matching over 7 bases. Trimming removed 0 bases from V and 5 bases from J; junction bases left unmatched: 12. From germline, CDR1 is LNHNV and CDR2 YYDKDF (reference sequence). The CDR3 has 18 residues. The full variable domain, rest sourced from reference TRBV15 and TRBJ2-2, is DAMVIQNPRYQVTQFGKPVTLSCSQTLNHNVMYWYQQKSSQAPKLLFHYYDKDFNNEADTPDNFQSRRPNTSFCFLDIRSPGLGDTAMYLCATSRDLGGSTLTGELFFGEGSRLTVL.

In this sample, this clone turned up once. The CDR3 spells CASSRRQGDTEAFF. The CDR3 DNA reads as TGTGCCAGCAGTCGCCGACAGGGGGACACTGAAGCTTTCTTT. This chain connects TRBV2 to TRBJ1-1, with TRBD1 identical over 9 bases. Trimming at V came to 5 bases and at J to 3 bases, leaving 4 bases not matched to a gene. The germline V gene encodes CDR1 SNHLY and CDR2 FYNNEI. The CDR3 is made up of 14 amino acids.

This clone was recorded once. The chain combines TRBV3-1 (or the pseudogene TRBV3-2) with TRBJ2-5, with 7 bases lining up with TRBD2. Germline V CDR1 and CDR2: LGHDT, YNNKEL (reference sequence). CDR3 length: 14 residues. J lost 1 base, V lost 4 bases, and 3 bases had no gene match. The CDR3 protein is CASSRRGTQETQYF. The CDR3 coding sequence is TGTGCCAGCAGCCGGCGGGGGACCCAAGAGACCCAGTACTTC.

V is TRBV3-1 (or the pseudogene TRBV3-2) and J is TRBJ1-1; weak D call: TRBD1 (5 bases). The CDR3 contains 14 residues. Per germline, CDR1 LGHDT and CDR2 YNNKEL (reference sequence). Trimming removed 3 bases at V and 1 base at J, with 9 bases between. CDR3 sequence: CASSQGQRNTEAFF. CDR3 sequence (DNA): TGTGCCAGCAGCCAGGGGCAGAGGAACACTGAAGCTTTCTTT.

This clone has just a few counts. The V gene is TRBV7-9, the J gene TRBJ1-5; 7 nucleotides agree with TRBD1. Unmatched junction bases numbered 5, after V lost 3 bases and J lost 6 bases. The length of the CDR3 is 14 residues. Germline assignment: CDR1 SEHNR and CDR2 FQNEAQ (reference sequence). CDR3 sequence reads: CASSFAPGGQPQHF. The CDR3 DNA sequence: TGTGCCAGCAGCTTCGCCCCAGGGGGTCAGCCCCAGCATTTT.

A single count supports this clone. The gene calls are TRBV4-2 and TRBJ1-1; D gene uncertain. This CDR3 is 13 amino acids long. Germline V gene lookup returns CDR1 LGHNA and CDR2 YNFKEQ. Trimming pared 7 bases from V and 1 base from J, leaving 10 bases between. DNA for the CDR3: TGTGCCAGCAACCGGCAGGAGAACACTGAAGCTTTCTTT. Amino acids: CASNRQENTEAFF.